Sequencing of this TCR beta chain was carried out in a study of identical twins. The CDR3 length is 12 residues. Germline values: CDR1 DFQATT, CDR2 SNEGSKA (reference sequence). V gave up 8 bases and J gave up 7 bases; unmatched junction bases: 6. With template switching, a universal primer site was added, and the cDNA carried unique molecular identifiers. TCRdb reprocessed the 5' RACE reads via MiXCR and lists one record per CDR3 protein. The repertoire holds around 470,000 distinct CDR3 sequences, with more than 13% as singletons. Study-level findings and limits: Findings came from cross-sectional statistics, without long-term follow-up of donors. Memory repertoires lacked the insertion deficit that abundant cord blood beta clonotypes showed.

About this clonotype itself: As yet, its antigen is unknown.

This sample also belongs to another study, concerning yellow fever vaccine responses in identical twins.

Sequencing used CD4+ T cells sorted from blood. This TCR was sampled from a young woman in good health. The V and J genes are TRBV20-1 and TRBJ2-1; 9 nucleotides align to TRBD2. CDR3 in amino acids: CSKLAGINEQFF. The CDR3 nucleotides are TGCAGTAAACTAGCGGGTATTAATGAGCAGTTCTTC.